This note documents a single T cell receptor (beta chain) sequence. It has no known antigen specificity. No clone much larger than this one lies a single base away; base qualities are absent. Other DNA sequences from this sample encode an identical CDR3 as well. The sample belongs to a study of blood T cell repertoires in COVID-19 (dated by TCRdb to 2020 to 2021). A note on the overall study: The collaborator samples originated in the United States, Italy and Spain and spanned the acute and convalescent phases of COVID-19. The repertoires were released in a freely available public database intended as a resource for research on the immune response to SARS-CoV-2. Where available, HLA class I and class II types were obtained from metadata supplied by the sample provider rather than from assay-based typing. The prospective study material was composed of cDNA or gDNA derived from T cells, B-cell-depleted T cells, or PBMCs. Sample metadata almost always included a de-identified subject ID, COVID-19 status, age in years and sex. The samples were drawn from the first 160 participants of the ongoing ImmuneRACE study and from 1,254 subjects provided by 6 global collaborators. Subjects who had been exposed to COVID-19, were actively infected with it, or had recovered from it provided the deeply sampled blood TCRbeta repertoires that made up the dataset. Summary of the overall study and its limitations: Clinical and demographic metadata were provided uncurated, with the amount varying by source and participant.

Whole blood was collected in K2EDTA tubes by collaborating institutions according to the institutions' own protocols. For TCRbeta analysis, collaborators shipped samples in one of three forms: frozen whole blood, isolated PBMCs, or DNA extracted from either of those sample types. The immunoSEQ Assay, a bias-controlled multiplex PCR, was used to amplify TCRbeta CDR3 regions from genomic DNA. Processing in the source paper ran as follows. Nucleated cell counts per sample were estimated from amplification of reference gene primers within the assay. To quantify the absolute abundance of each unique TCRbeta CDR3 rearrangement, sequence reads were collapsed and filtered. For each sample, productive Simpson clonality was calculated as the square root of Simpson's diversity index over productive rearrangements. The source is immuneACCESS, and TCRdb retained only in-frame sequences with V and J called. Part of the clones is not carried over; for the studies checked, unresolved V genes explain less than half of this, and the remainder is unexplained. Clonal size and the V and J genes are those of that table, whereas D and trimming came from the DNA. In this sample the table shows 100,000 or so clones, 80% to 90% of which occur a single time. The ten largest clones capture 10% of the sample.

The source is a human donor in a cohort sampled during active COVID-19. Specimen: peripheral blood.

The base sequence is TGTGCCAGCAGTTCCAGCTCCTACGAGCAGTACTTC. Its protein product is CASSSSSYEQYF. The chain joins TRBV28 to TRBJ2-7, with the D gene not confidently named. Including cysteine and phenylalanine, the CDR3 has 12 amino acids. Only the CDR3 region is kept as DNA, spanning 36 bases read in frame from base 1. Deletion took 4 bases off V and 0 bases off J, with a span of 4 bases between the germline ends. Taken from the germline V gene, the CDR1 and CDR2 loops are MDHEN and SYDVKM.